Below are 27 T cell receptor beta chains sequenced from a single sample in a study of cytomegalovirus exposure and HLA in healthy donors. It was with 60 Vbeta and 13 Jbeta primers that the PCR ran. Measured with immunoSEQ multiplex PCR; TCRdb has only the in-frame clones, and not every one. The data hold some 120,000 clones, with approximately 82% observed a single time. Sequences were obtained from PBMCs. These receptors were taken from a woman in her late teens or twenties in good health and CMV-seropositive.

This clone was recorded once. V and J are TRBV30 and TRBJ1-1; D is undetermined. V was shortened by 0 bases and J by 2 bases, with 7 bases between the two germline ends. The CDR3 is made up of 13 amino acids. Germline CDR1 is GTSNPN and CDR2 is SVGIG (reference sequence). CDR3 amino acids: CAWSVVRNTEAFF. Here the CDR3 DNA reads TGTGCCTGGAGTGTGGTCAGAAACACTGAAGCTTTCTTT.

The chain has TRBV23-1 and TRBJ1-2; D unresolved. TRBV23-1 is an open reading frame, and its role is uncertain. The CDR3 extends over 16 amino acids. The germline V and J ends were trimmed by 8 bases and 7 bases, with 26 bases remaining between them. CDR3 bases: TGCGCCAGCTTGGGTATCTCCGGCGGGGATTTGTGTGGCTACACCTTC. Its translation: CASLGISGGDLCGYTF.

In regard to this clone: The sample contains more than one DNA sequence encoding this CDR3. The CDR3 nucleotides read TGTGCCAGCAGCCGTGACAGGGGGCCATCCTACGAGCAGTACTTC. It specifies CASSRDRGPSYEQYF. This rearrangement joins TRBV7-6 to TRBJ2-7, with 10 bases aligning to TRBD1. CDR3 length: 15 residues. V trimming: 5 bases; J trimming: 1 base; junction bases outside the gene matches: 5. Looked up from germline, CDR1 is SGHVS and CDR2 is FNYEAQ.

The chain is built from TRBV4-1 and TRBJ2-3, with 9 bases that match TRBD2. The V gene end was trimmed by 1 base and the J gene end by 4 bases; junction bases not matched to a gene: 6. The CDR3 runs to 16 residues. CDR1 and CDR2 (germline): MGHRA, YSYEKL. The CDR3 bases are TGCGCCAGCAGCCAAGGGGGGACTAGCCCCCCAGATACGCAGTATTTT. This encodes CASSQGGTSPPDTQYF.

The rearrangement joins TRBV2 to TRBJ2-1, with 8 bases identical to TRBD2. The CDR3 consists of 13 residues. Per the germline V gene, CDR1 is SNHLY and CDR2 is FYNNEI. V was clipped by 6 bases and J by 10 bases; unmatched bases: 8. The CDR3 DNA reads TGTGCCAGCAGATTCGGGGGGGCTGGGGAGCAGTTCTTC. Its translation: CASRFGGAGEQFF.

This clone was seen just once. The J gene is TRBJ2-5, the V gene TRBV6-5, with D possibly TRBD2 on 6 matching bases. CDR3 length: 13 amino acids. Trimming pared 4 bases from V and 5 bases from J, leaving 11 bases between. Germline V gene data show CDR1 as MNHEY and CDR2 as SVGAGI. The CDR3: CASSSGGKETQYF. CDR3 bases: TGTGCCAGCAGTTCCGGAGGGAAGGAGACCCAGTACTTC.

The chain links TRBV18 to TRBJ1-6; 8 bases are a match to TRBD1. Germline CDR1 reads KGHSH; CDR2 reads LQKENI. The CDR3 covers 17 residues. Germline trimming cut 6 bases from V and 0 bases from J; bases unmatched to any gene: 7. The chain's CDR3 is CASSEQGASSYNSPLHF. Here the CDR3 DNA reads TGTGCCAGCTCCGAGCAGGGGGCTAGCTCCTATAATTCACCCCTCCACTTT.

The CDR3 here is CSVGDNQASTIYF. The CDR3, as DNA: TGCAGCGTTGGGGACAACCAGGCGAGCACCATATATTTT. The chain links TRBV29-1 to TRBJ1-3, with D tentatively TRBD1 (6 bases). In germline, CDR1 is SQVTM, CDR2 ANQGSEA. V shed 4 bases and J shed 9 bases, with 16 bases lying between them. CDR3 length: 13 residues.

The chain is built from TRBV6-5 and TRBJ2-7; D uncertain. The CDR3 is 13 residues long. The V end was cut by 0 bases, the J end by 3 bases, with 6 bases between. Germline V gene sequence: CDR1 MNHEY, CDR2 SVGAGI. CDR3 in amino acids: CASSYSNNYEQYF. CDR3 DNA: TGTGCCAGCAGTTACTCGAACAACTACGAGCAGTACTTC.

The J gene is TRBJ2-7, the V gene TRBV11-2; D may be TRBD1 (6 bases). Germline V gene lookup returns CDR1 SGHAT and CDR2 FQNNGV. Trimming took 5 bases from V and 2 from J, leaving 10 bases between them. The CDR3 has 13 amino acids. CDR3 loop: CASSPHRAYEQYF. The CDR3, as DNA: TGTGCCAGCAGCCCACACAGGGCCTACGAGCAGTACTTC.

V is TRBV6-5 and J is TRBJ2-1; TRBD2 matches at 10 bases. Germline trimming cut 0 bases from V and 7 bases from J; bases unmatched to any gene: 3. CDR1 and CDR2 from the germline V gene are MNHEY and SVGAGI. The CDR3 is 15 amino acids. The CDR3 sequence: CASSYSRGLANEQFF. CDR3 coding DNA: TGTGCCAGCAGTTACTCGAGGGGACTAGCGAATGAGCAGTTCTTC.

This clone is a singleton in its sample. This chain joins TRBV4-1 and TRBJ2-7; a weak D match, TRBD1 (5 bases). This CDR3 comprises 15 residues. V lost 1 base and J lost 3, with 13 bases in between. In germline, CDR1 is MGHRA, CDR2 YSYEKL. In DNA form, the CDR3 reads TGCGCCAGCAGCCAAGTTGAACAGGAGTTCTACGAGCAGTACTTC. It codes for CASSQVEQEFYEQYF.

As for this clone: Additional DNA sequences in this sample encode the identical CDR3. The chain has TRBV11-3 and TRBJ2-3; D unresolved. CDR1 is SGHNT and CDR2 is YENEEA in the germline V gene. The CDR3 extends over 14 amino acids. V was trimmed by 2 bases and J by 0 bases, leaving 6 bases between them. Written as DNA, the CDR3 is TGTGCCAGCAGCTTAACCAGTAGCACAGATACGCAGTATTTT. Its translation: CASSLTSSTDTQYF.

The V and J genes are TRBV6-1 and TRBJ2-7; a possible D gene is TRBD1 (6 bases). This CDR3 has 14 residues. Trimming stripped 9 bases from V and 0 bases from J, with 15 bases between. Germline V gives CDR1 MNHNS, CDR2 SASEGT. The DNA of the CDR3 is TGTGCCAGTCAGGGGCGTCTTAGCTCCTACGAGCAGTACTTC. Protein: CASQGRLSSYEQYF.

The chain joins TRBV5-1 to TRBJ2-5; 12 positions agree with TRBD2. CDR3 length equals 15 residues. The ends lost 0 bases at V and 5 bases at J; junction bases unmatched: 2. Germline assignment: CDR1 SGHRS and CDR2 YFSETQ. CDR3 DNA: TGCGCCAGCAGCTTGGGACTAGCGGGGGTGGAGACCCAGTACTTC. Protein product: CASSLGLAGVETQYF.

The count of this clone is one. The rearrangement joins TRBV2 to TRBJ2-7; 7 positions agree with TRBD1. V lost 10 bases, J lost 2 bases, and 5 bases stayed unmatched. Germline V gene sequence: CDR1 SNHLY, CDR2 FYNNEI. CDR3 size: 12 residues. CDR3 loop: CATQGTAYEQYF. The CDR3 region has the DNA TGTGCCACCCAGGGGACAGCCTACGAGCAGTACTTC.

V gene TRBV27 combines with J gene TRBJ1-1; 7 nucleotides match TRBD1. V dropped 5 bases and J dropped 5; count of bases not matched to a gene: 11. The germline CDR1 and CDR2 sequences are MNHEY and SMNVEV (reference sequence). CDR3 length: 15 residues. DNA for the CDR3: TGTGCCAGCAGTACCCAGACAGGGAGGAGAACTGAAGCTTTCTTT. This gives the protein CASSTQTGRRTEAFF.

V usage is TRBV6-5 and J usage is TRBJ2-5; 12 bases agree with TRBD2. The CDR3 runs 15 residues. Germline CDR1 and CDR2: MNHEY and SVGAGI. Germline trimming cut 5 bases from V and 5 bases from J; bases unmatched to any gene: 6. The CDR3 is CASSLAGGAGETQYF. As DNA, the CDR3 is TGTGCCAGCAGTCTAGCGGGGGGGGCTGGGGAGACCCAGTACTTC.

In its sample, this clone was seen a few times. The chain links TRBV27 to TRBJ1-1; 9 nucleotides match TRBD1. Germline values: CDR1 MNHEY, CDR2 SMNVEV (reference sequence). This CDR3 comprises 15 residues. Germline trimming cut 7 bases from V and 3 bases from J; bases unmatched to any gene: 9. The CDR3: CASMAVGQGYTEAFF. The CDR3, as DNA: TGTGCCAGCATGGCCGTGGGACAGGGATACACTGAAGCTTTCTTT.

The chain employs TRBV7-6 and TRBJ2-6; weak D call: TRBD1 (6 bases). The V end lost 2 bases, the J end lost 4 bases, and 9 bases lay between the germline ends. Germline V gives CDR1 SGHVS, CDR2 FNYEAQ. The CDR3 consists of 15 residues. The CDR3 reads CASSLQGLGANVLTF. CDR3 nucleotide sequence: TGTGCCAGCAGCTTACAGGGGCTGGGGGCCAACGTCCTGACTTTC.

This clone was found once. The genes are TRBV4-1 and TRBJ2-7; D is possibly TRBD1 (5 bases). V gave up 2 bases and J gave up 0 bases, with 11 bases separating them. There are 15 residues in the CDR3. Germline V gene data show CDR1 as MGHRA and CDR2 as YSYEKL. CDR3 bases: TGCGCCAGCAGCCAACAGGGCGACCCCTCCTACGAGCAGTACTTC. Translation gives CASSQQGDPSYEQYF.

CDR3 residues: CAILGLGEAFF. The CDR3 DNA reads TGTGCCATCCTGGGACTGGGGGAAGCTTTCTTT. J is TRBJ1-1 and V is TRBV10-3, with D possibly matching TRBD1 (5 bases). CDR3 length: 11 residues. V lost 8 bases and J lost 8, with 12 bases in between. Germline values: CDR1 ENHRY, CDR2 SYGVKD.

The CDR3 DNA follows: TGTGCCAGCAGCTTGGGGGGCTGGGGCGAGCAGTACTTC. Amino acid sequence: CASSLGGWGEQYF. J is TRBJ2-5 and V is TRBV5-6; possible D gene TRBD1, 5 bases. Judging by the DNA end, TRBJ2-7 fits better; the J call may be wrong. Per germline, CDR1 SGHDT and CDR2 YYEEEE. The CDR3 is 13 amino acids.

The V gene is TRBV11-2, the J gene TRBJ1-3; TRBD1 matches at 8 bases. The CDR3 is 16 residues long. With 8 bases clipped from V and 0 bases from J, the junction kept 9 bases outside the gene matches. Germline V gene lookup returns CDR1 SGHAT and CDR2 FQNNGV. In DNA, the CDR3 is TGTGCCAGCGGAACAGGGGGTATGGGCTCTGGAAACACCATATATTTT. The encoded protein is CASGTGGMGSGNTIYF.

The V and J genes are TRBV21-1 and TRBJ1-5. TRBV21-1 is a listed pseudogene. This CDR3 has 13 residues. This CDR3 reads CASSPGGNQPQHF. The DNA for the CDR3 is TGTGCCAGCAGCCCCGGGGGCAATCAGCCCCAGCATTTT.

Details on this clone: Within the sample, other DNA sequences also encode this same CDR3. The rearrangement uses TRBV9 and TRBJ1-3, with D possibly TRBD1 on 5 matching bases. Looked up from germline, CDR1 is SGDLS and CDR2 is YYNGEE. The germline V and J ends were trimmed by 1 base and 4 bases, with 9 bases remaining between them. The CDR3 length is 14 residues. The DNA of the CDR3 is TGTGCCAGCAGCGTACAAGGGGCGGGAAACACCATATATTTT. Its translation: CASSVQGAGNTIYF.

This chain connects TRBV13 to TRBJ2-3; 10 bases match TRBD2. With V trimmed by 5 bases and J by 3 bases, 17 bases remained unmatched. The germline V gene has CDR1 PRHDT and CDR2 FYEKMQ (reference sequence). This CDR3 has 19 residues. Here the CDR3 DNA reads TGTGCCAGCAGCACACGAACCCTAGCGGGGGCCAAAGAGACAGATACGCAGTATTTT. Protein sequence: CASSTRTLAGAKETDTQYF.